A selection of T cell receptor beta chains follows, all from one sample in a study of patients and donors after allogeneic stem cell transplantation. TCRdb analysed the RT-PCR reads with MiXCR anew, one entry per CDR3 protein. This table has some 960,000 distinct CDR3 sequences, approximately 19% appearing once. The sample was blood, either unsorted or a sorted T cell fraction (not recorded which). All receptors come from a human donor who was either an allogeneic HSCT recipient or a stem cell or donor lymphocyte infusion donor (not recorded which). It is not recorded whose cells these are; they may come from a transplant donor. Each CDR3 is given with its conserved first and last residue. A D gene is named only where the DNA matches it firmly. Expanded clones are given a class, and other clones once, few, many or no size at all.

j_call: TRBJ1-2; d_call: -; clone_size: -; v_call: TRBV20-1; cdr3_aa: CSAQAAYGYTF; cdr3_nt: TGCAGTGCACAGGCCGCATATGGCTACACCTTC
j_call: TRBJ1-5; d_call: TRBD1; clone_size: -; v_call: TRBV10-3; cdr3_aa: CATRQGRQPQHF; cdr3_nt: TGTGCCACCCGACAGGGAAGACAGCCCCAGCATTTT
j_call: TRBJ2-1; d_call: TRBD2; clone_size: -; v_call: TRBV9; cdr3_aa: CASSVEGTSGSEQFF; cdr3_nt: TGTGCCAGCAGCGTAGAGGGGACTAGCGGGAGTGAGCAGTTCTTC
j_call: TRBJ1-2; d_call: -; clone_size: -; v_call: TRBV27; cdr3_aa: CASSFREGYGYTF; cdr3_nt: TGTGCCAGCAGTTTCCGGGAGGGCTATGGCTACACCTTC
j_call: TRBJ2-1; d_call: TRBD2; clone_size: few; v_call: TRBV18; cdr3_aa: CASSPGNSGRGNEQFF; cdr3_nt: TGTGCCAGCTCACCAGGAAATAGCGGGAGGGGAAATGAGCAGTTCTTC
j_call: TRBJ2-5; d_call: -; clone_size: few; v_call: TRBV21-1; cdr3_aa: CASSKAYLTGGRETQYF; cdr3_nt: TGTGCCAGCAGCAAAGCCTATCTGACAGGGGGCAGGGAGACCCAGTACTTC
j_call: TRBJ2-3; d_call: TRBD1; clone_size: -; v_call: TRBV28; cdr3_aa: CASIPPGQGITDTQYF; cdr3_nt: TGTGCCAGCATTCCCCCGGGACAGGGCATCACAGATACGCAGTATTTT
j_call: TRBJ2-6; d_call: TRBD1; clone_size: many; v_call: TRBV29-1; cdr3_aa: CSVAGTADSGANVLTF; cdr3_nt: TGCAGCGTTGCCGGGACAGCAGACTCTGGGGCCAACGTCCTGACTTTC
j_call: TRBJ2-7; d_call: TRBD2; clone_size: -; v_call: TRBV9; cdr3_aa: CASSVDSLAGAPFSYEQYF; cdr3_nt: TGTGCCAGCAGCGTAGACAGTCTAGCGGGGGCCCCATTCTCCTACGAGCAGTACTTC
j_call: TRBJ2-3; d_call: TRBD2; clone_size: -; v_call: TRBV20-1; cdr3_aa: CSAASGTPPTDTQYF; cdr3_nt: TGCAGTGCTGCAAGCGGGACTCCCCCCACAGATACGCAGTATTTT
j_call: TRBJ2-4; d_call: -; clone_size: few; v_call: TRBV11-2; cdr3_aa: CASSTADTDIQYF; cdr3_nt: TGTGCCAGCAGCACCGCGGACACCGACATTCAGTACTTC
j_call: TRBJ2-5; d_call: -; clone_size: -; v_call: TRBV7-2; cdr3_aa: CASSYRRGYLMTQYF; cdr3_nt: TGTGCCAGCAGCTACCGCCGGGGCTACTTAATGACCCAGTACTTC
j_call: TRBJ1-5; d_call: -; clone_size: few; v_call: TRBV19; cdr3_aa: CASSLTGTANQPQHF; cdr3_nt: TGTGCCAGTAGTCTTACAGGGACGGCAAATCAGCCCCAGCATTTT
j_call: TRBJ2-1; d_call: TRBD2; clone_size: -; v_call: TRBV11-1; cdr3_aa: CASSYTIGGSIVYNEQFF; cdr3_nt: TGTGCCAGCAGCTACACCATCGGCGGGAGTATCGTCTACAATGAGCAGTTCTTC
j_call: TRBJ2-1; d_call: -; clone_size: -; v_call: TRBV12-3/TRBV12-4; cdr3_aa: CASSPAFERVWVNEQFF; cdr3_nt: TGTGCCAGCAGTCCCGCATTTGAGCGGGTGTGGGTAAATGAGCAGTTCTTC
j_call: TRBJ2-1; d_call: -; clone_size: few; v_call: TRBV27; cdr3_aa: CASTGQPYNEQFF; cdr3_nt: TGTGCCAGCACGGGACAACCGTACAATGAGCAGTTCTTC
j_call: TRBJ2-7; d_call: -; clone_size: -; v_call: TRBV7-9; cdr3_aa: CASSPPYLEQYF; cdr3_nt: TGTGCCAGCAGCCCCCCGTATTTGGAGCAGTACTTC
j_call: TRBJ1-5; d_call: -; clone_size: -; v_call: TRBV7-8; cdr3_aa: CASSPPRSPNQPQHF; cdr3_nt: TGTGCCAGCAGCCCCCCCCGCAGCCCCAATCAGCCCCAGCATTTT
j_call: TRBJ2-1; d_call: TRBD2; clone_size: -; v_call: TRBV20-1; cdr3_aa: CSARIAGGPYNEQFF; cdr3_nt: TGCAGTGCTAGGATAGCGGGAGGTCCCTACAATGAGCAGTTCTTC
j_call: TRBJ2-3; d_call: TRBD2; clone_size: -; v_call: TRBV7-9; cdr3_aa: CASSFLASGRITDTQYF; cdr3_nt: TGTGCCAGCAGCTTCCTGGCTAGCGGGAGAATCACAGATACGCAGTATTTT
j_call: TRBJ2-5; d_call: TRBD2; clone_size: -; v_call: TRBV28; cdr3_aa: CASREGTSGETQYF; cdr3_nt: TGTGCCAGCAGAGAAGGGACTAGCGGAGAGACCCAGTACTTC
j_call: TRBJ2-1; d_call: TRBD1; clone_size: few; v_call: TRBV25-1; cdr3_aa: CAGHRDRLYNEQFF; cdr3_nt: TGTGCCGGCCACCGGGACAGGTTGTACAATGAGCAGTTCTTC
j_call: TRBJ2-3; d_call: TRBD2; clone_size: few; v_call: TRBV20-1; cdr3_aa: CSARTSGRAGTDTQYF; cdr3_nt: TGCAGTGCAAGGACTAGCGGGAGAGCGGGAACAGATACGCAGTATTTT
j_call: TRBJ1-1; d_call: -; clone_size: few; v_call: TRBV21-1; cdr3_aa: CASSKCVFRGMGTEAFF; cdr3_nt: TGTGCCAGCAGCAAATGTGTTTTCCGGGGGATGGGGACTGAAGCTTTCTTT
j_call: TRBJ1-2; d_call: -; clone_size: few; v_call: TRBV9; cdr3_aa: CASSRKLLDYGYTF; cdr3_nt: TGTGCCAGCAGCCGAAAGCTACTCGACTATGGCTACACCTTC
j_call: TRBJ2-7; d_call: -; clone_size: -; v_call: TRBV2; cdr3_aa: CASRRETYEQYF; cdr3_nt: TGTGCCAGCAGGCGTGAAACCTACGAGCAGTACTTC
j_call: TRBJ1-2; d_call: -; clone_size: few; v_call: TRBV12-3/TRBV12-4; cdr3_aa: CASSPVLSGEYGYTF; cdr3_nt: TGTGCCAGCAGTCCCGTTCTGTCGGGGGAATATGGCTACACCTTC
j_call: TRBJ2-2; d_call: -; clone_size: -; v_call: TRBV5-1; cdr3_aa: CASSLVVLEGSGTGELFF; cdr3_nt: TGCGCCAGCAGCTTGGTGGTCCTGGAGGGCTCGGGGACCGGGGAGCTGTTTTTT
j_call: TRBJ2-2; d_call: TRBD1; clone_size: few; v_call: TRBV20-1; cdr3_aa: CSARDRRTGETGELFF; cdr3_nt: TGCAGTGCTAGAGATAGGCGGACAGGAGAGACCGGGGAGCTGTTTTTT
j_call: TRBJ2-7; d_call: TRBD2; clone_size: -; v_call: TRBV20-1; cdr3_aa: CSARDGLAQYEQYF; cdr3_nt: TGCAGTGCTAGAGATGGACTAGCTCAGTACGAGCAGTACTTC
j_call: TRBJ2-7; d_call: -; clone_size: -; v_call: TRBV7-2; cdr3_aa: CASSLKFGGMNF; cdr3_nt: TGTGCCAGCAGCTTAAAGTTTGGGGGTATGAACTTC